This T cell receptor beta chain was identified during a study of OX40 agonist ivuxolimab in advanced cancers. Whole-study context: Patients with hepatocellular carcinoma, melanoma, renal cell or head and neck cancer made up the dose-escalation patients. Mean age approximately 61 years, range about 20 to 85; approximately 80% male. Three dose-escalation patients had partial responses: one with hepatocellular carcinoma and two with cutaneous melanoma. Study-level points and caveats: Some patients without response likewise showed low normalized clonal expansion.

This clone was counted only a few times. Its antigen is still unknown. This table comes from immunoSEQ multiplex PCR, and its TCRdb copy is limited to in-frame clones, with some not included. Of some 63,000 clones in the sample, 75% to 90% were seen once. V gave up 3 bases and J gave up 6 bases; unmatched junction bases: 12. The germline CDR1 and CDR2 sequences are SGHRS and YFSETQ. This CDR3 is 16 amino acids long. The V gene is TRBV5-1, the J gene TRBJ2-7; the match to TRBD2 covers 10 bases. This clonotype was sampled from an adult with an advanced solid tumor such as melanoma, head and neck, liver or kidney cancer. The sequencing used CD4+ or CD8+ T cells sorted from blood, collected in a trial of the OX40 agonist ivuxolimab. CDR3 coding DNA: TGCGCCAGCAGCTCCAGTAGCGGGGGGCTGCCACGCGAGCAGTACTTC. It yields the protein CASSSSSGGLPREQYF.